This T cell receptor beta chain was retrieved from a study of chemoradiotherapy in HPV16-positive cancers. TCRdb's table, derived via immunoSEQ multiplex PCR, lists solely in-frame clones and lacks some. Of about 15,000 clones listed, roughly 73% are singletons. CDR3 length: 12 amino acids. Per germline, CDR1 SGHNT and CDR2 YYREEE (reference sequence). Trimming left V 4 bases short and J 6 bases short, with 11 bases between. This clone came up a few times. Sampling was carried out from a patient who underwent chemoradiotherapy. The sequence derives from a human donor with HPV-associated anogenital cancer. The J gene is TRBJ2-7, the V gene TRBV5-4; tentatively, D is TRBD1 (5 bases). CDR3 residues: CASSLDSLEQYF. The CDR3 region has the DNA TGTGCCAGCAGCCTCGACAGCCTCGAGCAGTACTTC.